This T cell receptor (beta chain) was found in a study of T cell responses to AZD1222 COVID-19 vaccine. General study results and limits: Regions 160-218 and 743-854 dominated among vaccine-associated CD4 TCRs spanning spike.

As to this clone: Its specificity is not known.

Repertoires were generated with immunoSEQ multiplex PCR, while TCRdb's copy carries only in-frame clones and drops some. The table shows some 130,000 clones, with about nine tenths occurring only once. Trimming removed 3 bases from V and 3 bases from J, with 26 bases in between. This CDR3 has 18 amino acids. Germline lookup yields CDR1 GTSNPN and CDR2 SVGIG (reference sequence). This chain links TRBV30 with TRBJ1-1; D may be TRBD1 (6 bases). This TCR was recovered from an adult in good health. This specimen was peripheral blood, taken on day 0 of AZD1222 vaccination. The CDR3 nucleotides read TGTGCCTGGAGAAGACGATTTGGGGACACTTTAGGGGACACTGAAGCTTTCTTT. Encoded protein: CAWRRRFGDTLGDTEAFF.